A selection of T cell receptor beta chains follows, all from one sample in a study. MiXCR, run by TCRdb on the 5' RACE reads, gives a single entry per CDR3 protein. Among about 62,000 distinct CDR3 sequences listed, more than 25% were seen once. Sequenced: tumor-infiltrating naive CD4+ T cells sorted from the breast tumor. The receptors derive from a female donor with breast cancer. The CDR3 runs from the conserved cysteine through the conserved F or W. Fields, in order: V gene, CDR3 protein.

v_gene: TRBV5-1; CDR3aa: CASSLQGEGYEQYF
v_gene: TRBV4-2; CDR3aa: CASSQGVLDSTYNEQFF
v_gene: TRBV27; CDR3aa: CASSFWDRASYEQFF
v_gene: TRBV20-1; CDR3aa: CSARKTSGTEAFF
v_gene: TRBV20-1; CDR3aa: CSAAGTVAREQYF
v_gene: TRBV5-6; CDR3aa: CASDLTSGGYNEQFF
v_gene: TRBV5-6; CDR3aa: CASSLMGRNTGELFF
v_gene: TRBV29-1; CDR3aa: CSVDGTGGYEQYF
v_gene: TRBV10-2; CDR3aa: CASSEPLGTGEQYF
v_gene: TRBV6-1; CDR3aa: CASSESPAGGQVHF
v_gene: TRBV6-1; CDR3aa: CASSLIVTGGTEQYF
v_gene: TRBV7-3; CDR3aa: CASSQGLAGVRETQYF
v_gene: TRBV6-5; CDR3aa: CASSYSRQDYEQYF
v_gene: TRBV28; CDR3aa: CASRPSGGRYNEQFF
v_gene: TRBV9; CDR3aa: CASSVASGQGGTEAFF
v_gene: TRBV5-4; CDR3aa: CASSLGDSPGDLYF
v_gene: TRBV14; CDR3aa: CASSLRTGGWNEQFF
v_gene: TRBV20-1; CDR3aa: CSARDQREWYEQFF
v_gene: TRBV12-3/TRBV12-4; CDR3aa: CASSFLRFPGPDTQYF
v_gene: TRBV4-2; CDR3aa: CASSQDETGGNEQFF
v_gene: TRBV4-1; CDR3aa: CASSQWVAGGMDTQYF
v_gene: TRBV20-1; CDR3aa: CSARSAGTLDTQYF
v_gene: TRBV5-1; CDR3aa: CASSSGDSSGEQYF
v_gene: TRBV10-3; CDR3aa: CATGDFSYEQYF
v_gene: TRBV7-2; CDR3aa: CASSLGILDEQYF
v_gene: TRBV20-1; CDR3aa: CSARPVVGGEQFF
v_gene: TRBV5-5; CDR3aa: CASSLVVVIGELFF
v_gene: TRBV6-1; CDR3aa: CASKRTREATNEKLFF
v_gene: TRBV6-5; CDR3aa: CASSIQGNSVPTDTQYF
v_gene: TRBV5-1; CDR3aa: CASSSWGGLNEQFF
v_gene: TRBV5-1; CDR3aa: CASSREGAGNSPLHF
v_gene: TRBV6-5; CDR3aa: CASSWTGRDTQYF
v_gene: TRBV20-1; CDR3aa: CSAYPTRGGPDTQYF
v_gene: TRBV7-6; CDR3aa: CASSLGDRAGGLFF
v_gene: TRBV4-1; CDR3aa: CASSQEWTDTQYF
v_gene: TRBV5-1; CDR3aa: CASSRSGRQETQYF
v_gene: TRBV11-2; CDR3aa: CASSFGFPVYEQYF
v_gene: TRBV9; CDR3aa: CASSVGGRASGNTIYF